The present entry profiles one TCR beta chain with its context. These data belong to a study of blood T cell repertoires in COVID-19. Here immunoSEQ multiplex PCR was the method, and the copy in TCRdb shows in-frame clones only, minus some. The sample lists 330,000 or so clones, roughly 86% occurring once. V was pared by 1 base and J by 3 bases, with 9 bases between. The CDR3 consists of 14 residues. Germline lookup yields CDR1 PRHDT and CDR2 FYEKMQ (reference sequence). Living in under 30 US areas, the participants were between roughly 18 and 89 years of age. Categorization into cohorts depended on clinical history that participants reported.

This sequence was found in a woman in her twenties or thirties who had been exposed to COVID-19. The genes are TRBV13 and TRBJ2-5; D unresolved. Material: PBMCs or T cells enriched from blood (not recorded which). Here the CDR3 reads CASSLASQKETQYF. The CDR3 coding sequence is TGTGCCAGCAGCTTAGCATCCCAAAAAGAGACCCAGTACTTC.